This paragraph covers one T cell receptor beta chain sequence. By how much of the sample it makes up, this clonotype is medium-sized (0.01 to 0.1%). Its antigen remains undetermined. No clone much larger than this one lies a single base away; base qualities are absent. The sample comes from a study. From cysteine to phenylalanine, the CDR3 is 11 amino acids long. The entry retains the CDR3 DNA only, 33 bases that are in frame from base 1. The germline V gene (reference sequence) specifies DFQATT as CDR1 and SNEGSKA as CDR2. Sequencing took place on an Illumina MiSeq. TCRdb took the public reads, trimmed them with fastp at Q25, ran MiXCR for clone calling and kept in-frame beta chains. Merged by CDR3 protein, the rows form single entries marked with the most common genes and DNA. The sample table shows around 4,500 distinct CDR3 sequences, and 9.5% are seen once. Roughly 33% of the sample lies in the top ten.

Sample: CD4+ T cells from peripheral blood. The chain is encoded by TRBV20-1 joined to TRBJ1-1, with TRBD1 perhaps the D gene, on 5 matching bases. The TCR originated in a human donor with rheumatoid arthritis. The CDR3 reads as follows: CRGGQNTEAFF. Read as DNA, the sequence is TGCAGGGGTGGACAGAACACTGAAGCTTTCTTT.